Detailed here is one T cell receptor (beta chain). The data are from a study of control samples from healthy donors and cancer patients. This CDR3 region has 15 residues. The ends lost 0 bases at V and 4 bases at J; junction bases unmatched: 6. Germline CDR1 SGDLS, CDR2 YYNGEE. Using immunoSEQ multiplex PCR, the repertoire was profiled, and TCRdb retains in-frame clones only, with some absent. Among about 180,000 clones listed, 85% to 95% were seen once. Sequenced: blood. This TCR was sampled from a man younger than 45 in good health. The chain is built from TRBV9 and TRBJ2-7, with 8 bases fitting TRBD1. CDR3 protein: CASSVGGTGYYEQYF. The CDR3 DNA reads TGTGCCAGCAGCGTAGGTGGGACAGGATATTACGAGCAGTACTTC. The full variable domain, completed using reference TRBV9 and TRBJ2-7, is DSGVTQTPKHLITATGQRVTLRCSPRSGDLSVYWYQQSLDQGLQFLIQYYNGEERAKGNILERFSAQQFPDLHSELNLSSLELGDSALYFCASSVGGTGYYEQYFGPGTRLTVT.